The 25 T cell receptor beta chains reported below all come from one sample, sequenced in a study of CD8 T cells in ankylosing spondylitis (dated by TCRdb to the late 2010s). The investigation overall reported the following: A TCR beta motif made up of several highly homologous amino acid variants appeared to be characteristic of blood from ankylosing spondylitis patients.

The library was obtained by 5' RACE. Sequenced using an Illumina HiSeq 2500. TCRdb trimmed the raw reads at Q25, called clones with MiXCR and kept productive beta chains. Entries are consolidated by CDR3 protein sequence, retaining the most common genes and DNA. The sample records approximately 540,000 distinct CDR3 sequences, approximately 12% of which are singletons. In total, the top ten clones hold under 7.5% of the sample. These receptors are not linked to any known antigen. The material sequenced was blood, either unsorted or a sorted T cell fraction (not recorded which). The origin of the receptors is a male donor with ankylosing spondylitis.

This clonotype showed up many times. V usage is TRBV12-3 or TRBV12-4 and J usage is TRBJ1-2; unclear D gene. Trimming stripped 7 bases from V and 3 bases from J, with 6 bases between. The CDR3 is 11 residues long. The CDR3 protein is CASKSYYGYTF. The CDR3 bases are TGTGCCAGCAAGTCTTACTATGGCTACACCTTC.

Only a few counts were recorded for this clonotype. The rearrangement links TRBV12-3 or TRBV12-4 to TRBJ2-7, with TRBD2 as a possible D gene (5 bases). This CDR3 comprises 11 residues. The V end lost 5 bases, the J end lost 6 bases, and 8 bases lay between the germline ends. The CDR3: CASSEGLEQYV. The CDR3 bases are TGTGCCAGCAGTGAGGGTCTCGAGCAGTACGTC.

The rearrangement joins TRBV24-1 to TRBJ2-2; 8 positions agree with TRBD1. The CDR3 is 16 residues long. The germline gives CDR1 KGHDR, CDR2 SFDVKD. V lost 1 base, J lost 8 bases, and 8 bases stayed unmatched. The CDR3 region is CATSDFGQGAGGELFF. Here the CDR3 DNA reads TGTGCCACCAGTGATTTCGGCCAGGGGGCTGGGGGGGAGCTGTTTTTT.

This clonotype occurred a few times. The CDR3 protein is CASSSPGQINTGELFF. DNA for the CDR3: TGTGCCAGCAGTTCGCCGGGACAGATTAACACCGGGGAGCTGTTTTTT. V gene TRBV6-2 or TRBV6-3 combines with J gene TRBJ2-2, with 7 bases lining up with TRBD1. This CDR3 has 16 residues. V was pared by 4 bases and J by 2 bases, with 7 bases of the junction left unmatched. Germline CDR1 and CDR2: MNHEY and SVGEGT.

There are many counts of this clonotype. J is TRBJ1-1 and V is TRBV6-1, with 7 bases that match TRBD1. The CDR3 has 14 amino acids. Germline V lookup: CDR1 MNHNS, CDR2 SASEGT. The V gene end was trimmed by 1 base and the J gene end by 1 base; junction bases not matched to a gene: 0. DNA for the CDR3: TGTGCCAGCAGTGAAGGGACAGGGAACACTGAAGCTTTCTTT. It specifies CASSEGTGNTEAFF.

A few counts support this clonotype. The chain recombines TRBV7-8 with TRBJ2-3, with 11 bases fitting TRBD2. This CDR3 region has 14 residues. Looked up from germline, CDR1 is SGHVS and CDR2 is FQNEAQ. The ends lost 5 bases at V and 9 bases at J; junction bases unmatched: 7. Here the CDR3 DNA reads TGTGCCAGCAGCCTGGGGACTAGCGGAGCCACGCAGTATTTT. This encodes CASSLGTSGATQYF.

This clonotype was found a few times. A read error may produce the germline difference seen at one junction end. The CDR3 DNA follows: TGTGCCACCAGCAGAGGTTACCCGGGACTAGCGGGAGGGCCGCCCCCTTGGTTC. This codes for CATSRGYPGLAGGPPPWF. The chain links TRBV15 to TRBJ2-7; 16 nucleotides agree with TRBD2. CDR1 LNHNV and CDR2 YYDKDF come from the germline V gene (reference sequence). This CDR3 is 18 amino acids long.

Many counts were recorded for this clonotype. The chain recombines TRBV7-2 with TRBJ2-1, with 12 bases matching TRBD2. Trimming cost V 4 bases and J 6 bases; bases outside gene matches: 4. Germline CDR1 reads SGHTA; CDR2 reads FQGNSA. The CDR3 runs to 15 residues. CDR3 in amino acids: CASSSGLAGLNEQFF. The CDR3 DNA follows: TGTGCCAGCAGCTCTGGACTAGCGGGACTCAATGAGCAGTTCTTC. Full variable domain (missing parts from reference TRBV7-2 and TRBJ2-1): GAGVSQSPSNKVTEKGKDVELRCDPISGHTALYWYRQSLGQGLEFLIYFQGNSAPDKSGLPSDRFSAERTGGSVSTLTIQRTQQEDSAVYLCASSSGLAGLNEQFFGPGTRLTVL.

This clonotype came up many times. The chain couples TRBV6-7 to TRBJ2-2, with D possibly matching TRBD1 (6 bases). TRBV6-7 is annotated as an ORF whose role is uncertain. V dropped 6 bases and J dropped 6 bases, with 20 bases sitting between them. The CDR3 is made up of 16 amino acids. The CDR3 DNA is TGTGCCAGCAGAAGCTCAGGGGAGAGATCGGCCGGGGAGCTGTTTTTT. It encodes CASRSSGERSAGELFF.

This chain joins TRBV10-3 and TRBJ1-5, with 8 bases aligning to TRBD1. V was pared by 6 bases and J by 2 bases, with 6 bases of the junction left unmatched. Germline V gene lookup returns CDR1 ENHRY and CDR2 SYGVKD. The CDR3 contains 15 residues. The CDR3 DNA reads as TGTGCCATCAGCAAGGACAGGGTTGGCAATCAGCCCCAGCATTTT. It yields the protein CAISKDRVGNQPQHF.

This clonotype was seen repeatedly, ten times or more. The chain joins TRBV7-9 to TRBJ2-1; D remains ambiguous. The V gene's germline CDR1 is SEHNR and CDR2 FQNEAQ (reference sequence). The ends were cut back, 1 base at V and 8 bases at J, with 6 bases in the middle. This CDR3 region has 12 residues. The CDR3 region is CASSLELDEQFF. DNA of the CDR3: TGTGCCAGCAGCTTAGAATTAGATGAGCAGTTCTTC.

The table lists this clonotype with many counts. This chain joins TRBV5-1 and TRBJ2-4, with D uncertain. The V gene lost 0 bases and the J gene lost 8 bases, with 9 bases spanning the gap. Germline V gene data show CDR1 as SGHRS and CDR2 as YFSETQ. The CDR3 extends over 13 amino acids. The CDR3 DNA reads TGCGCCAGCAGCTTGGAGTTTTCGGACATTCAGTACTTC. Protein: CASSLEFSDIQYF.

The CDR3 spells CASSLGALVNSGHYEQYV. The CDR3, as DNA: TGTGCCAGCAGCTTAGGGGCCCTGGTTAATAGCGGCCACTACGAGCAGTACGTC. This sequence joins TRBV11-2 and TRBJ2-7; weak D call: TRBD2 (6 bases). The CDR3 runs 18 residues. V dropped 1 base and J dropped 3 bases, with 22 bases sitting between them. Germline CDR1 and CDR2: SGHAT and FQNNGV.

This clonotype was seen a handful of times. J is TRBJ2-1 and V is TRBV2, with 7 positions matching TRBD1. Germline CDR1 SNHLY, CDR2 FYNNEI. V gave up 10 bases and J gave up 4 bases; unmatched junction bases: 7. The CDR3 totals 13 residues. CDR3 loop: CATGGQAYNEQFF. The CDR3 DNA reads TGTGCCACCGGCGGACAGGCTTACAATGAGCAGTTCTTC.

This clonotype was counted a few times. The rearrangement links TRBV2 to TRBJ2-7; 7 bases align to TRBD1. J lost 2 bases, V lost 8 bases, and 6 bases had no gene match. The CDR3 loop spans 13 amino acids. Germline-derived CDR1 and CDR2 are SNHLY and FYNNEI. Here the CDR3 reads CASQRQGAYEQYV. Written as DNA, the CDR3 is TGTGCCAGCCAGCGGCAGGGGGCCTACGAGCAGTACGTC.

This clonotype has more than one count but fewer than ten. J is TRBJ1-4 and V is TRBV2; 8 nucleotides agree with TRBD1. The length of the CDR3 is 15 residues. Trimming removed 6 bases from V and 5 bases from J; junction bases left unmatched: 8. Germline V lookup: CDR1 SNHLY, CDR2 FYNNEI. CDR3 in amino acids: CASRGARGRNEKLFF. The CDR3, as DNA: TGTGCCAGCAGGGGAGCCAGGGGGCGGAATGAAAAACTGTTTTTT.

This clonotype was found many times. The V gene is TRBV12-3 or TRBV12-4, the J gene TRBJ2-2, with 7 bases identical to TRBD1. CDR3 length: 15 amino acids. With V trimmed by 4 bases and J by 0 bases, 2 bases remained unmatched. The CDR3 region has the DNA TGTGCCAGCAGTTGGGGGACAGCGAACACCGGGGAGCTGTTTTTT. Translation: CASSWGTANTGELFF.

The rearrangement joins TRBV6-5 to TRBJ2-3, with 11 bases lining up with TRBD2. The germline V gene encodes CDR1 MNHEY and CDR2 SVGAGI. J lost 1 base, V lost 5 bases, and 11 bases had no gene match. The CDR3 length is 18 residues. As DNA, the CDR3 is TGTGCCAGCAGTAACATTCCGGGACTAGCGGATGGCACAGATACGCAGTATTTT. Amino acid sequence: CASSNIPGLADGTDTQYF.

This clonotype appeared a few times. V and J are TRBV30 and TRBJ2-3; D gene unclear. There are 14 residues in the CDR3. The V and J ends lost 0 bases and 2 bases respectively, with 9 bases between them. The germline V gene encodes CDR1 GTSNPN and CDR2 SVGIG (reference sequence). The DNA for the CDR3 is TGTGCCTGGAGTGTAAGCCTCTCCACAGATACGCAGTATTTT. This gives the protein CAWSVSLSTDTQYF. Together with reference TRBV30 and TRBJ2-3, the CDR3 gives the full variable domain: SQTIHQWPATLVQPVGSPLSLECTVEGTSNPNLYWYRQAAGRGLQLLFYSVGIGQISSEVPQNLSASRPQDRQFILSSKKLLLSDSGFYLCAWSVSLSTDTQYFGPGTRLTVL.

This clonotype was seen many times. CDR3 nucleotides: TGTGCCAGCAGTGAAGGACAGGAAAACAATGAGCAGTTCTTC. This codes for CASSEGQENNEQFF. The chain uses TRBV6-1 and TRBJ2-1; TRBD1 is a possible D gene (6 bases). V was shortened by 1 base and J by 5 bases, with 9 bases between the two germline ends. CDR3 length equals 14 residues. Germline CDR1 is MNHNS and CDR2 is SASEGT.

In its sample, this clonotype was seen many times. This chain joins TRBV5-6 and TRBJ2-5, with a tentative D call TRBD1 (6 bases). CDR1 and CDR2 from the germline V gene are SGHDT and YYEEEE. The CDR3 spans 13 residues. Trimming stripped 5 bases from V and 2 bases from J, with 10 bases between. The CDR3 loop is CASSSQGQETQYF. CDR3 nucleotides: TGTGCCAGCAGTTCACAGGGACAAGAGACCCAGTACTTC.

This clonotype was found a few times. The genes are TRBV6-1 and TRBJ2-5; D might be TRBD1 (6 bases). The CDR3 totals 17 residues. Germline lookup yields CDR1 MNHNS and CDR2 SASEGT. The ends were cut back, 7 bases at V and 4 bases at J, with 25 bases in the middle. The CDR3 reads CASTPHRDPRGTETQYF. CDR3 DNA sequence: TGTGCCAGCACTCCTCACCGGGACCCAAGGGGGACAGAGACCCAGTACTTC.

This clonotype was seen at least ten times. V is TRBV2 and J is TRBJ2-3, with D possibly called TRBD1 or TRBD2 (5 bases each). Trimming took 10 bases from V and 8 from J, leaving 13 bases between them. CDR3 length: 11 amino acids. Germline assignment: CDR1 SNHLY and CDR2 FYNNEI. CDR3 bases: TGTGCCACCCGGGGCCCAGGTACGCAGTATTTT. This sequence encodes CATRGPGTQYF.

This chain uses TRBV20-1 with TRBJ2-5, with D unresolved. Germline V CDR1 and CDR2: DFQATT, SNEGSKA (reference sequence). The CDR3 totals 12 residues. V lost 1 base and J lost 5, with 8 bases in between. The CDR3 sequence is CSARGDSETQYF. As DNA, the CDR3 is TGCAGTGCTAGAGGTGACTCGGAGACCCAGTACTTC.

The J gene is TRBJ2-3, the V gene TRBV20-1; a possible D gene is TRBD2 (6 bases). From germline, CDR1 is DFQATT and CDR2 SNEGSKA (reference sequence). The CDR3 totals 14 residues. Trimming removed 4 bases from V and 4 bases from J, with 15 bases in between. DNA for the CDR3: TGCAGTGCTATCCGACTAGACTTTCCAGATACGCAGTATTTT. Its translation: CSAIRLDFPDTQYF.